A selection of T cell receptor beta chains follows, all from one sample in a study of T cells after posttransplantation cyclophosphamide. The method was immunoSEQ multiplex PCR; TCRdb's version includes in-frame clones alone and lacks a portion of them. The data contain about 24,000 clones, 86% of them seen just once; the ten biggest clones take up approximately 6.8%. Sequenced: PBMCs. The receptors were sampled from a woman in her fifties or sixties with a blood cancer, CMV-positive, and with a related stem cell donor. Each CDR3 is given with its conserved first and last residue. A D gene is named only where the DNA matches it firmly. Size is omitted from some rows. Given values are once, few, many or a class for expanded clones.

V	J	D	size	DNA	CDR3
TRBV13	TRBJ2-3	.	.	TGTGCCAGCAGCTTATTGCGGGGATCAGATACGCAGTATTTT	CASSLLRGSDTQYF
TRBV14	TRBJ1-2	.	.	TGTGCCAGCAGCTCGAGCGGACACTATGGCTACACCTTC	CASSSSGHYGYTF
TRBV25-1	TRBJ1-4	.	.	TGTGCCAGCAGTGAACCGGGGGACGCAAAAGAAAAACTGTTTTTT	CASSEPGDAKEKLFF
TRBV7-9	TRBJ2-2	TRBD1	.	TGTGCCAGCAGCTTACGTGGACAGGGGCGGAACACCGGGGAGCTGTTTTTT	CASSLRGQGRNTGELFF
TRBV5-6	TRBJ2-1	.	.	TGTGCCAGCAGCTCGTACAATGAGCAGTTCTTC	CASSSYNEQFF
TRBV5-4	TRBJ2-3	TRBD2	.	TGTGCCAGCAGCTTTGTAGCGGGGAGCACAGATACGCAGTATTTT	CASSFVAGSTDTQYF
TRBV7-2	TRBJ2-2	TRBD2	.	TGTGCCAGCAGACCCGGTAGCGGGAGTACTGGCGGGGAGCTGTTTTTT	CASRPGSGSTGGELFF
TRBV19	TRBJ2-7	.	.	TGTGCCAGTATGGGTTACAGCGAGCAGTACTTC	CASMGYSEQYF
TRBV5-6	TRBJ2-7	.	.	TGTGCCAGCAGCTGGAGGGACGGCTCCTCCTACGAGCAGTACTTC	CASSWRDGSSYEQYF
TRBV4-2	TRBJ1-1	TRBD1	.	TGTGCCAGCAGCCAGACGGACAGGGGGCGCGAAGCTTTCTTT	CASSQTDRGREAFF
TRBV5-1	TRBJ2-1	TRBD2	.	TGCGCCAGCAGCGTAGATACTAGCGGGAGCTTCAATGAGCAGTTCTTC	CASSVDTSGSFNEQFF
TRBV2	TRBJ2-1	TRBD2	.	TGTGCCAGCAGATTCGGGACTAGTAACAATGAGCAGTTCTTC	CASRFGTSNNEQFF
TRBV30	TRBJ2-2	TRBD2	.	TGTGCCTGGAGTATACCCGGACGGCTAGCGGGAGTACGGAACACCGGGGAGCTGTTTTTT	CAWSIPGRLAGVRNTGELFF
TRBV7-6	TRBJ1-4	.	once	TGTGCCAGCAGCCCTCAACCGGAGGGGCGCGGTAATGAAAAACTGTTTTTT	CASSPQPEGRGNEKLFF
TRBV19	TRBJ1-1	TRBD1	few	TGTGCCAGTAGCCCTCGGACAGGACACAATGAAGCTTTCTTT	CASSPRTGHNEAFF
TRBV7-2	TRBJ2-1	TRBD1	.	TGTGCCAGCAGCCCATGGACAGGGGCCTACAATGAGCAGTTCTTC	CASSPWTGAYNEQFF
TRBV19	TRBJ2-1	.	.	TGTGCCAGTAGTATAACGAACAGGGGGGGAAATGAGCAGTTCTTC	CASSITNRGGNEQFF
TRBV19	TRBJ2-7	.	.	TGTGCCAGTAGTCTGCGGATCTCCTACGAGCAGTACTTC	CASSLRISYEQYF
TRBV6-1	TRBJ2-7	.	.	TGTGCCAGCAGACTCTACGAGCAGTACTTC	CASRLYEQYF
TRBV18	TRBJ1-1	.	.	TGTGCCAGCTCCCCCGGGGGGCTAAACACTGAAGCTTTCTTT	CASSPGGLNTEAFF
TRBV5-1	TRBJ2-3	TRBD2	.	TGCACCAGCAGCCCAGGGACTAGCGGGAGGGCAGATACGCAGTATTTT	CTSSPGTSGRADTQYF
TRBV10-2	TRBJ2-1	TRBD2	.	TGCGCCAGCAGCCGCGGCCGGACTAGCGGGCTATACAATGAGCAGTTCTTC	CASSRGRTSGLYNEQFF
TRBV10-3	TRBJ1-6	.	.	TGTGCCGCCGCCCAGCGGGGGGAGGGTAATTCACCCCTCCACTTT	CAAAQRGEGNSPLHF
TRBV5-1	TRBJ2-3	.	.	TGCGCCAGCAGCTTTGGCGGGGCCTACACAGATACGCAGTATTTT	CASSFGGAYTDTQYF
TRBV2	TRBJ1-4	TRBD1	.	TGTGCCAGCAGGGGACAGGGAGTCCCTAATGAAAAACTGTTTTTT	CASRGQGVPNEKLFF
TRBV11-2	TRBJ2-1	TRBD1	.	TGTGCCAGCAGCTTCCCCGGGACAGTCATATTCTTC	CASSFPGTVIFF
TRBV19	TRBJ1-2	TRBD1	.	TGTGCCAGCAGCCGGACAGGGACTCTCCGAGCTAACTATGGCTACACCTTC	CASSRTGTLRANYGYTF
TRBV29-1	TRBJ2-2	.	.	TGCAGCGCTGACTGGCCGTACACCGGGGAGCTGTTTTTT	CSADWPYTGELFF
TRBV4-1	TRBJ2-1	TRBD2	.	TGCGCCAGCAGCCAAGAGCGGGAGGGCCAAAATGAGCAGTTCTTC	CASSQEREGQNEQFF
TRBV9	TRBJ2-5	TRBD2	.	TGTGCCAGCAGTGGGTGGGGGGGAGGTAGTCAAGAGACCCAGTACTTC	CASSGWGGGSQETQYF
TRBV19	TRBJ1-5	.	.	TGTGCCAGTAGTATATTATCTAGCAATCAGCCCCAGCATTTT	CASSILSSNQPQHF
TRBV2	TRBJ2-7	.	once	TGTGCCAGCAGTACAGACAGGGGAGGGTACGAGCAGTACTTC	CASSTDRGGYEQYF
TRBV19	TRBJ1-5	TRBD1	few	TGTGCCAGTAGTTCCTCAGACAGGGGCAATCAGCCCCAGCATTTT	CASSSSDRGNQPQHF
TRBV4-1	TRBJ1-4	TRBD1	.	TGCGCCAGCAGCAGACAGGGGGATCGGGGTGAAAAACTGTTTTTT	CASSRQGDRGEKLFF